The 27 T cell receptor beta chains presented below share a single source sample, sequenced in a study of neoadjuvant anti-PD-1 for oral cavity cancer. The data were produced by immunoSEQ multiplex PCR, yet TCRdb's version contains in-frame clones alone and is incomplete. The table includes some 40,000 clones, about 36% detected once. Time point meaning: after neoadjuvant nivolumab, at surgical resection. The sequencing here drew on tumor tissue, taken after nivolumab (anti-PD-1) treatment. The receptors derive from a person aged 40 to 85 with oral cavity squamous cell carcinoma.

This clone has just a few counts. The rearrangement links TRBV18 to TRBJ1-5, with 7 bases fitting TRBD1. The CDR3 is 15 residues long. The ends lost 6 bases at V and 0 bases at J; junction bases unmatched: 5. Germline V CDR1 and CDR2: KGHSH, LQKENI. CDR3 loop: CASSRDSLSNQPQHF. The CDR3 coding sequence is TGTGCCAGCTCGCGGGACAGTCTTAGCAATCAGCCCCAGCATTTT.

The chain uses TRBV6-5 and TRBJ1-1; D might be TRBD1 (6 bases). V was shortened by 7 bases and J by 6 bases, with 18 bases between the two germline ends. In germline, CDR1 is MNHEY, CDR2 SVGAGI. The CDR3 totals 14 residues. CDR3 nucleotide sequence: TGTGCCAGCACAAACTCCTGGGGGCTCTCTGAAGCTTTCTTT. It yields the protein CASTNSWGLSEAFF.

This clone was recorded many times. J is TRBJ2-7 and V is TRBV18, with TRBD1 identical over 7 bases. Germline V CDR1 and CDR2: KGHSH, LQKENI. This CDR3 is built from 14 residues. The V segment lost 6 bases and the J segment 2 bases; nucleotides outside the gene matches: 7. The CDR3 DNA reads TGTGCCAGCTCGCCATCACAGGGGCCCTACGAGCAGTACTTC. Protein product: CASSPSQGPYEQYF.

The chain's CDR3 is CASSSHLGLAGDQYEQYF. The CDR3 DNA reads TGTGCCAGCAGCTCACACCTGGGACTAGCGGGAGATCAGTACGAGCAGTACTTC. This chain connects TRBV7-9 to TRBJ2-7; 14 positions match TRBD2. Germline trimming cut 4 bases from V and 4 bases from J; bases unmatched to any gene: 12. The germline CDR1 and CDR2 sequences are SEHNR and FQNEAQ (reference sequence). This CDR3 region has 18 residues.

The CDR3 sequence: CASSQGQGYGYTF. CDR3 bases: TGCGCCAGCAGCCAGGGACAGGGGTATGGCTACACCTTC. The V gene is TRBV4-1, the J gene TRBJ1-2, with TRBD1 matching 10 bases. This CDR3 is built from 13 residues. V shed 3 bases, J shed 5 bases, and the junction held 0 bases outside the gene matches. Germline lookup yields CDR1 MGHRA and CDR2 YSYEKL.

J is TRBJ2-2 and V is TRBV4-1; 10 nucleotides line up with TRBD2. Germline values: CDR1 MGHRA, CDR2 YSYEKL. V lost 3 bases and J lost 3; bases outside the gene matches: 7. The length of the CDR3 is 17 residues. The DNA of the CDR3 is TGCGCCAGCAGCCACAAGATCGGACTAGCGGACACCGGGGAGCTGTTTTTT. It yields the protein CASSHKIGLADTGELFF.

This clone has only one observation. The chain recombines TRBV5-4 with TRBJ2-7, with 8 nucleotides matching TRBD1. Per the germline V gene, CDR1 is SGHNT and CDR2 is YYREEE (reference sequence). V was clipped by 5 bases and J by 6 bases; unmatched bases: 7. CDR3 length: 13 residues. CDR3 bases: TGTGCCAGCAGTCGGACAGGGTTTCTCGAGCAGTACTTC. This encodes CASSRTGFLEQYF.

The chain carries TRBV7-9 and TRBJ1-1; no definite D call. Trimming removed 2 bases at V and 4 bases at J, with 11 bases between. The CDR3 has 14 residues. The germline V gene has CDR1 SEHNR and CDR2 FQNEAQ (reference sequence). CDR3 DNA sequence: TGTGCCAGCAGCTTATTAGTGGGAGGCACTGAAGCTTTCTTT. Its translation is CASSLLVGGTEAFF.

The CDR3 loop is CASSQGLENTEAFF. The CDR3 coding sequence is TGCGCCAGCAGCCAGGGACTCGAGAACACTGAAGCTTTCTTT. This chain links TRBV5-1 with TRBJ1-1; TRBD1 might be the D (5 bases). This CDR3 spans 14 amino acids. Trimming stripped 4 bases from V and 1 base from J, with 11 bases between. Germline CDR1 is SGHRS and CDR2 is YFSETQ.

The chain recombines TRBV5-4 with TRBJ2-1; TRBD2 agrees at 7 bases. Germline V lookup: CDR1 SGHNT, CDR2 YYREEE (reference sequence). Losses at the gene ends were 0 bases for V and 0 bases for J; bases not matched to a gene: 3. This CDR3 has 16 amino acids. The CDR3 loop is CASSLGGGSSYNEQFF. The CDR3 coding sequence is TGTGCCAGCAGCTTGGGGGGCGGGAGCTCCTACAATGAGCAGTTCTTC.

The CDR3 nucleotides are TGTGCCAGCAGTCCCCAGTCGTCAGTTTACTATGGCTACACCTTC. Translated, it gives CASSPQSSVYYGYTF. This chain uses TRBV28 with TRBJ1-2; D remains ambiguous. The CDR3 totals 15 residues. Germline V CDR1 and CDR2: MDHEN, SYDVKM. V shed 5 bases and J shed 3 bases, with 16 bases lying between them.

CDR3 in amino acids: CASSLAPSVTDTQYF. CDR3 DNA: TGCGCCAGCAGCTTGGCGCCTAGCGTCACAGATACGCAGTATTTT. This chain links TRBV5-1 with TRBJ2-3, with D possibly being TRBD2 (6 bases). The CDR3 loop spans 15 amino acids. The germline V and J ends were trimmed by 0 bases and 2 bases, with 10 bases remaining between them. CDR1 SGHRS and CDR2 YFSETQ come from the germline V gene.

This clone has a handful of counts. This sequence joins TRBV30 and TRBJ2-5; D gene unclear. Germline values: CDR1 GTSNPN, CDR2 SVGIG (reference sequence). Trimming removed 1 base at V and 4 bases at J, with 19 bases between. The CDR3 runs 16 residues. As DNA, the CDR3 is TGTGCCTGGAGTGCCCCCCGTGGGTTCTTAGGAGAGACCCAGTACTTC. This gives the protein CAWSAPRGFLGETQYF.

This clone was picked up a small number of times. The chain joins TRBV2 to TRBJ1-4; D is undetermined. This CDR3 contains 14 residues. V lost 8 bases, J lost 0 bases, and 10 bases lay in between. CDR1 SNHLY and CDR2 FYNNEI come from the germline V gene. CDR3 coding DNA: TGTGCCAGCGTCACCCAGACAACTAATGAAAAACTGTTTTTT. It yields the protein CASVTQTTNEKLFF. The full variable domain, with the rest looked up from reference TRBV2 and TRBJ1-4, is EPEVTQTPSHQVTQMGQEVILRCVPISNHLYFYWYRQILGQKVEFLVSFYNNEISEKSEIFDDQFSVERPDGSNFTLKIRSTKLEDSAMYFCASVTQTTNEKLFFGSGTQLSVL.

The V and J genes are TRBV27 and TRBJ2-7, with D hard to call. In germline, CDR1 is MNHEY, CDR2 SMNVEV (reference sequence). The germline V and J ends were trimmed by 4 bases and 1 base, with 8 bases remaining between them. The CDR3 is made up of 13 amino acids. CDR3 nucleotides: TGTGCCAGCAGTTCTTTGGGGTCCTACGAGCAGTACTTC. Its protein product is CASSSLGSYEQYF.

The rearrangement links TRBV5-1 to TRBJ1-1, with D unresolved. The CDR3 extends over 12 amino acids. Trimming removed 7 bases from V and 5 bases from J, with 12 bases in between. Germline V gene data show CDR1 as SGHRS and CDR2 as YFSETQ. CDR3 in amino acids: CASRSGVTEAFF. In DNA, the CDR3 is TGCGCCAGCCGTTCCGGGGTGACTGAAGCTTTCTTT.

This sequence joins TRBV11-2 and TRBJ2-1; 13 nucleotides match TRBD2. This CDR3 region has 15 residues. V was pared by 5 bases and J by 5 bases, with 3 bases of the junction left unmatched. Germline CDR1 reads SGHAT; CDR2 reads FQNNGV. CDR3 protein: CASSQGTSGDNEQFF. The DNA of the CDR3 is TGTGCCAGCAGCCAAGGGACTAGCGGGGACAATGAGCAGTTCTTC.

V gene TRBV5-4 combines with J gene TRBJ2-1; D is perhaps TRBD2 (6 bases). V was shortened by 2 bases and J by 1 base, with 13 bases between the two germline ends. Looked up from germline, CDR1 is SGHNT and CDR2 is YYREEE (reference sequence). This CDR3 has 16 amino acids. The DNA of the CDR3 is TGTGCCAGCAGCTTTGGCGGGACCCTTTCCTACAATGAGCAGTTCTTC. It is translated as CASSFGGTLSYNEQFF.

This clone was picked up many times. The chain has TRBV7-9 and TRBJ1-3; D gene uncertain. CDR1 SEHNR and CDR2 FQNEAQ come from the germline V gene (reference sequence). V was pared by 2 bases and J by 3 bases, with 17 bases between. This CDR3 region has 17 residues. This CDR3 reads CASSLSPGESGGNTIYF. In DNA, the CDR3 is TGTGCCAGCAGCTTAAGTCCCGGGGAATCTGGTGGAAACACCATATATTTT.

V and J are TRBV28 and TRBJ2-6; D uncertain. Germline V lookup: CDR1 MDHEN, CDR2 SYDVKM. Trimming pared 7 bases from V and 0 bases from J, leaving 13 bases between. This CDR3 is 16 amino acids long. The CDR3 DNA is TGTGCCAGCATCGCTCGATGGGGCTCTGGGGCCAACGTCCTGACTTTC. Protein product: CASIARWGSGANVLTF. Supplemented by reference TRBV28 and TRBJ2-6, the full variable domain reads DVKVTQSSRYLVKRTGEKVFLECVQDMDHENMFWYRQDPGLGLRLIYFSYDVKMKEKGDIPEGYSVSREKKERFSLILESASTNQTSMYLCASIARWGSGANVLTFGAGSRLTVL.

This chain connects TRBV25-1 to TRBJ1-5, with a possible D match to TRBD1 (5 bases). The germline V gene has CDR1 MGHDK and CDR2 SYGVNS. V was pared by 6 bases and J by 7 bases, with 16 bases between. The CDR3 covers 14 residues. DNA of the CDR3: TGTGCCAGCAGCGCATCAGGGAGTCGGCAGCCCCAGCATTTT. It yields the protein CASSASGSRQPQHF. Using reference TRBV25-1 and TRBJ1-5 for the parts outside the CDR3, the full variable domain is EADIYQTPRYLVIGTGKKITLECSQTMGHDKMYWYQQDPGMELHLIHYSYGVNSTEKGDLSSESTVSRIRTEHFPLTLESARPSHTSQYLCASSASGSRQPQHFGDGTRLSIL.

This clone was observed many times. This sequence joins TRBV18 and TRBJ1-2; D is unresolved. Trimming stripped 2 bases from V and 8 bases from J, with 18 bases between. CDR1 and CDR2 (germline): KGHSH, LQKENI. The CDR3 is 15 amino acids. This CDR3 reads CASSPSPDGGKGYTF. CDR3 DNA sequence: TGTGCCAGCTCACCATCCCCGGACGGAGGGAAGGGCTACACCTTC.

This clone was detected a few times. The genes are TRBV15 and TRBJ2-2; D unresolved. Between the trimmed V and J ends, which lost 5 bases and 5 bases, there was a span of 6 bases. Germline CDR1 and CDR2: LNHNV and YYDKDF (reference sequence). This CDR3 contains 12 residues. The CDR3 nucleotides are TGTGCCACCAGCCCAGAGACCGGGGAGCTGTTTTTT. Translation gives CATSPETGELFF.

The chain couples TRBV11-2 to TRBJ2-7, with 8 nucleotides matching TRBD2. J gave up 7 bases and V 1 base, and 6 bases lay outside the gene matches. CDR3 length: 14 amino acids. CDR1 and CDR2 from the germline V gene are SGHAT and FQNNGV. CDR3 coding DNA: TGTGCCAGCAGCTTAGGAGAGCGGGGGCGGGAGCAGTACTTC. This encodes CASSLGERGREQYF.

This clone was seen many times. The genes are TRBV7-9 and TRBJ2-3; no definite D call. The CDR3 loop spans 14 amino acids. Germline CDR1 is SEHNR and CDR2 is FQNEAQ (reference sequence). V dropped 0 bases and J dropped 4 bases, with 8 bases sitting between them. The CDR3 DNA reads TGTGCCAGCAGCTTAGCGGTGTCGGCAGATACGCAGTATTTT. The encoded protein is CASSLAVSADTQYF.

V is TRBV7-8 and J is TRBJ1-2; 7 positions agree with TRBD1. Germline V gene data show CDR1 as SGHVS and CDR2 as FQNEAQ. This CDR3 is 15 amino acids long. V trimming: 2 bases; J trimming: 4 bases; junction bases outside the gene matches: 7. The CDR3 bases are TGTGCCAGCAGCTTACTAAACAGGGGAAGCTATGGCTACACCTTC. Amino acid sequence: CASSLLNRGSYGYTF.

This sequence joins TRBV12-5 and TRBJ2-1; D is uncertain. Germline lookup yields CDR1 LGHNT and CDR2 FRNRAP. The CDR3 sequence is 13 residues long. Trimming removed 0 bases from V and 7 bases from J, with 7 bases in between. The CDR3 here is CASGLVLRNEQFF. The CDR3 bases are TGTGCTAGTGGTTTGGTATTAAGGAATGAGCAGTTCTTC.